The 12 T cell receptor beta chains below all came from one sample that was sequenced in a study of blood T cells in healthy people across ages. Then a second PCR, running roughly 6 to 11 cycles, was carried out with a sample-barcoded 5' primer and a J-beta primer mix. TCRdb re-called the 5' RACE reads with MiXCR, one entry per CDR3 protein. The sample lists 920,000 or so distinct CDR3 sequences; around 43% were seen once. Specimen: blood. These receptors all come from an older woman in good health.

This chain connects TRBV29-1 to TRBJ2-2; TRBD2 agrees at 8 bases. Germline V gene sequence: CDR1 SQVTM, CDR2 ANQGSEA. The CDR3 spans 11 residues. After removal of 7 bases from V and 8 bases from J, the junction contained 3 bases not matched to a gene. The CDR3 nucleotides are TGCAGCGCGGGGGGGGCTGGGGAGCTGTTTTTT. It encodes CSAGGAGELFF.

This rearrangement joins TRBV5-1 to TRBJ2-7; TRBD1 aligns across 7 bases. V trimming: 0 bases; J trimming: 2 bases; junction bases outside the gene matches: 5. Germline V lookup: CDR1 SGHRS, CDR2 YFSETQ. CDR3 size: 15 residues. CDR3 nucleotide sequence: TGCGCCAGCAGCTTGGATGGACAGGAGGCCTACGAGCAGTACTTC. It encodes CASSLDGQEAYEQYF.

The CDR3 nucleotides are TGTGCCAGCAGTCCCCTAGCGTTTGTCCTCTCCGAGCAGTACTTC. This translates into CASSPLAFVLSEQYF. The gene calls are TRBV12-3 or TRBV12-4 and TRBJ2-5; D might be TRBD2 (6 bases). The J call may not be correct, given that the DNA end is closer to TRBJ2-7. The CDR3 is 15 residues long.

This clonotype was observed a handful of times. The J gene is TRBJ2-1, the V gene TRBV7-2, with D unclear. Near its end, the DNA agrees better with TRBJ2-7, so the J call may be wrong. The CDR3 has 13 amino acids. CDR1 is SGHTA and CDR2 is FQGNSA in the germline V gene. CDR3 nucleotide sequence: TGTGCCAGCAGCTTAGCGGGGTACTACGAGCAGTACTTC. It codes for CASSLAGYYEQYF.

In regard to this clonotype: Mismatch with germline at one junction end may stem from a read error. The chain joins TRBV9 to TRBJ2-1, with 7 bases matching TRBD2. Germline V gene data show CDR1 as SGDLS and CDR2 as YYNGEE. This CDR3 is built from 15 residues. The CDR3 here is CVGSRGLLPYSEQFF. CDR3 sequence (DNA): TGTGTCGGCAGCCGGGGACTACTACCCTACAGTGAGCAGTTCTTC. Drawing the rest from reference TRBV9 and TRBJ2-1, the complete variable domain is DSGVTQTPKHLITATGQRVTLRCSPRSGDLSVYWYQQSLDQGLQFLIQYYNGEERAKGNILERFSAQQFPDLHSELNLSSLELGDSALYFCVGSRGLLPYSEQFFGPGTRLTVL.

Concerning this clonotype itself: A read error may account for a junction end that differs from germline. The CDR3 DNA sequence: TGTGCCAGTAGCTTAGTGGACCCCGGGGCCAACGTCCTGACTTTC. It codes for CASSLVDPGANVLTF. This chain joins TRBV13 and TRBJ2-6; no firm D call. Germline V gene data show CDR1 as PRHDT and CDR2 as FYEKMQ (reference sequence). This CDR3 spans 15 amino acids. The complete variable domain, with remaining parts taken from reference TRBV13 and TRBJ2-6, reads AAGVIQSPRHLIKEKRETATLKCYPIPRHDTVYWYQQGPGQDPQFLISFYEKMQSDKGSIPDRFSAQQFSDYHSELNMSSLELGDSALYFCASSLVDPGANVLTFGAGSRLTVL.

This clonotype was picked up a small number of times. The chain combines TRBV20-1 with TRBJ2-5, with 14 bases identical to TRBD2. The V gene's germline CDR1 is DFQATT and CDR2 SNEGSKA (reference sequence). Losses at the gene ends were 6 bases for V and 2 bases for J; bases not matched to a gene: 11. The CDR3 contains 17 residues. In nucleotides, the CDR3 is TGCAGTGCCATTGGGACTAGCGGGAGAAAATGGCAAGAGACCCAGTACTTC. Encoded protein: CSAIGTSGRKWQETQYF.

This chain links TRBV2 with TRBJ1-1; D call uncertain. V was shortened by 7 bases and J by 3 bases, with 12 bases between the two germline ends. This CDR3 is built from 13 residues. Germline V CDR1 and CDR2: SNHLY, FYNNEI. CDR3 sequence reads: CASMRDADTEAFF. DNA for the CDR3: TGTGCCAGCATGAGGGATGCGGACACTGAAGCTTTCTTT.

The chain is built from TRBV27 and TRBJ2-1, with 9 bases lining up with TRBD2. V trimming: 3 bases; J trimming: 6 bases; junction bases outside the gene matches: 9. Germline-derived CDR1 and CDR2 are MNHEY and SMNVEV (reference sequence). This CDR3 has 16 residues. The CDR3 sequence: CASSFSREGLGNEQFF. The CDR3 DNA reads TGTGCCAGCAGTTTTTCGCGGGAGGGCCTTGGCAATGAGCAGTTCTTC.

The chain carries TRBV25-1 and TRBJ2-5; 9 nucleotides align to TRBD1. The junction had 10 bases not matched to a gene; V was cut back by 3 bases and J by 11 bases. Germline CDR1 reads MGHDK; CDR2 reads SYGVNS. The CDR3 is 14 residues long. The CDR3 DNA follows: TGTGCCAGCAGTGACGGACAGGGGTTGCGGGAGCAGTACTTC. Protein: CASSDGQGLREQYF. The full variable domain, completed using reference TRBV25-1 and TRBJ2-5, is EADIYQTPRYLVIGTGKKITLECSQTMGHDKMYWYQQDPGMELHLIHYSYGVNSTEKGDLSSESTVSRIRTEHFPLTLESARPSHTSQYLCASSDGQGLREQYFGPGTRLLVL.

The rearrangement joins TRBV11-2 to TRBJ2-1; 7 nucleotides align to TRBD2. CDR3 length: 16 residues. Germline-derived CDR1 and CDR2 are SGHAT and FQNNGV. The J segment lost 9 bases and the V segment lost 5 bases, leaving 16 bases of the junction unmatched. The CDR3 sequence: CASSRLDGGGVFEQFF. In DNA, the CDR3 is TGTGCCAGCAGCCGCCTGGATGGGGGAGGGGTTTTTGAGCAGTTCTTC.

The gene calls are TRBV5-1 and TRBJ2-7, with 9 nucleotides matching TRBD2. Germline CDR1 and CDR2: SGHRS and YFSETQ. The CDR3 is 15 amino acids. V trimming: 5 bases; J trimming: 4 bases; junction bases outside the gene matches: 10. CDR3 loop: CASRTTSGEWYEQYF. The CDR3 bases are TGCGCCAGCAGAACGACTAGCGGTGAGTGGTACGAGCAGTACTTC.